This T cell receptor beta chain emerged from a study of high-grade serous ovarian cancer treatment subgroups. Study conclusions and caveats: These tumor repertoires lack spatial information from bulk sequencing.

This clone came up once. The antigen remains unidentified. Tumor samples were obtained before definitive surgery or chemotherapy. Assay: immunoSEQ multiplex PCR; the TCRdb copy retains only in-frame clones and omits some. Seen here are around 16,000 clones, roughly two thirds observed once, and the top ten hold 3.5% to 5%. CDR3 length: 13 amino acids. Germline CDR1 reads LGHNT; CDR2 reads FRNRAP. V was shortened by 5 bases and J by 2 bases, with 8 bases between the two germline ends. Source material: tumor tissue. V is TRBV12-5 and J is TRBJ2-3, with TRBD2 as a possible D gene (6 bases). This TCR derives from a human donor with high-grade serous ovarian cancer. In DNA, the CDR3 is TGTGCTAGTGGTGCGGGATACACAGATACGCAGTATTTT. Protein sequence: CASGAGYTDTQYF.